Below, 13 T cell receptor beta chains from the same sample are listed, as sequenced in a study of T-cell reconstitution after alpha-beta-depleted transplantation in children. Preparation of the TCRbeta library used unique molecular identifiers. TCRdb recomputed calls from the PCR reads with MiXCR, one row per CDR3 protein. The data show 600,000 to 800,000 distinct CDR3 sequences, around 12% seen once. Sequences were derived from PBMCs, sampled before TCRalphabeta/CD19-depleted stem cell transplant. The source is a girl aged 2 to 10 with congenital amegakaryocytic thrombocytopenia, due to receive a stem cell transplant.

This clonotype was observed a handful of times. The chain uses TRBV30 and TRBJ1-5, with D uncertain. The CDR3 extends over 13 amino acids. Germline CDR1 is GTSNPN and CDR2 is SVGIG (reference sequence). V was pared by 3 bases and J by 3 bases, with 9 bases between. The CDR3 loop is CAWSDGNNQPQHF. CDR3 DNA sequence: TGTGCCTGGAGCGACGGGAACAATCAGCCCCAGCATTTT.

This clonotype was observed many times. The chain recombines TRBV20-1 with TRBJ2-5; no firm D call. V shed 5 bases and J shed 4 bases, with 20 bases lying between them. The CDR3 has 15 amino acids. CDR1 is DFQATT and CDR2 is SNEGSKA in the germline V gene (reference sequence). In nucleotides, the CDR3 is TGCAGTGCTCTAACACGTTTCGAAGGACGAGAGACCCAGTACTTC. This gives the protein CSALTRFEGRETQYF.

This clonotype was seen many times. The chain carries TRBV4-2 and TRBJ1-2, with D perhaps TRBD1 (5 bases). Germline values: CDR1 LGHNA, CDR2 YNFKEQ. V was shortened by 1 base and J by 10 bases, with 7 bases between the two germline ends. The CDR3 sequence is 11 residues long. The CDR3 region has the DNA TGTGCCAGCAGCCAAGCAGGGTACTACACCTTC. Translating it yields CASSQAGYYTF.

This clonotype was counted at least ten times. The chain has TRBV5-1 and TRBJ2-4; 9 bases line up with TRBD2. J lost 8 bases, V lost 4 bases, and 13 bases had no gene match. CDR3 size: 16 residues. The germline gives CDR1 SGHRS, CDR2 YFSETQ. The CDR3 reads CASSDSLAGENDIQYF. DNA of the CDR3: TGCGCCAGCAGCGACAGTTTAGCGGGAGAAAACGACATTCAGTACTTC. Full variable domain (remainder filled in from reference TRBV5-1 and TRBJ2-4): KAGVTQTPRYLIKTRGQQVTLSCSPISGHRSVSWYQQTPGQGLQFLFEYFSETQRNKGNFPGRFSGRQFSNSRSEMNVSTLELGDSALYLCASSDSLAGENDIQYFGAGTRLSVL.

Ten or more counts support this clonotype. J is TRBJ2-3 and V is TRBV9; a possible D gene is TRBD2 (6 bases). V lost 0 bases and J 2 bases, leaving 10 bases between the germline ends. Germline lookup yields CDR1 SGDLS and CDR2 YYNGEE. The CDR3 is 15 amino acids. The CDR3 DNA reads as TGTGCCAGCAGCGTAGGGGCGGGATACACAGATACGCAGTATTTT. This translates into CASSVGAGYTDTQYF.

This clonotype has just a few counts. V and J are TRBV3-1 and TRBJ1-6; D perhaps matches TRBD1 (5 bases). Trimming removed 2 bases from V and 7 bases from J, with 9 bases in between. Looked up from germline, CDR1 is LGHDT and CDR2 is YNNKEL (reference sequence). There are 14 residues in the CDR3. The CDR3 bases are TGTGCCAGCAGCCAACCGGGACCGAATTCACCCCTCCACTTT. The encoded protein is CASSQPGPNSPLHF.

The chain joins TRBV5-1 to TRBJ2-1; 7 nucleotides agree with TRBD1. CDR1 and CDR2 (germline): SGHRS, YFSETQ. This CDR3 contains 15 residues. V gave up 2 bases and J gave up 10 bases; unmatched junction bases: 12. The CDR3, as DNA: TGCGCCAGCAGCTTAGGGGACAGTTCCCTCCCGGAGCAGTTCTTC. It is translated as CASSLGDSSLPEQFF.

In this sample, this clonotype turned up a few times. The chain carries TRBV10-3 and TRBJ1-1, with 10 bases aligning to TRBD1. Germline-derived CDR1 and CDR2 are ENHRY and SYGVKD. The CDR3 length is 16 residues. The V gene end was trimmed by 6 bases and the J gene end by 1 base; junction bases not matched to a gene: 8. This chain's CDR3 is CAIRADRGRSNTEAFF. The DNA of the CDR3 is TGTGCCATCAGAGCGGACAGGGGGAGGTCGAACACTGAAGCTTTCTTT.

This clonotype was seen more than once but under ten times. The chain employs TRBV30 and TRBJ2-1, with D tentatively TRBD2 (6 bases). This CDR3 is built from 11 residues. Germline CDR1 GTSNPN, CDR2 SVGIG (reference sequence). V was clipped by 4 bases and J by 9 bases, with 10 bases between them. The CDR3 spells CAWNAGSEQFF. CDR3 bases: TGTGCCTGGAATGCGGGATCTGAGCAGTTCTTC.

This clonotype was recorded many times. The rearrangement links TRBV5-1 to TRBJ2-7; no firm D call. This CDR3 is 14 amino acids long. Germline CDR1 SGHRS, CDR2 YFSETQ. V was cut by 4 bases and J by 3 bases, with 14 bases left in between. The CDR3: CASSPNGPRYEQYF. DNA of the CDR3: TGCGCCAGCAGCCCAAACGGACCACGCTACGAGCAGTACTTC.

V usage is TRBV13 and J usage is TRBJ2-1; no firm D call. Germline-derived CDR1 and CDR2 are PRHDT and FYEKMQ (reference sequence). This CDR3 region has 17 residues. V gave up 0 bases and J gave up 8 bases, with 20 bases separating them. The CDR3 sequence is CASSLGSRRLGRDEQFF. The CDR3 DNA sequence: TGTGCCAGCAGCTTAGGCTCACGCCGTCTGGGCCGTGATGAGCAGTTCTTC. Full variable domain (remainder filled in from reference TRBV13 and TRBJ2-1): AAGVIQSPRHLIKEKRETATLKCYPIPRHDTVYWYQQGPGQDPQFLISFYEKMQSDKGSIPDRFSAQQFSDYHSELNMSSLELGDSALYFCASSLGSRRLGRDEQFFGPGTRLTVL.

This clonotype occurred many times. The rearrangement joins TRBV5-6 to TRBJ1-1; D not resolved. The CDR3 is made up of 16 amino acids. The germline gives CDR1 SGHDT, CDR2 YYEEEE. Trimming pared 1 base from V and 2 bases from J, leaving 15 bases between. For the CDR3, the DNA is TGTGCCAGCAGCTTGACGCCGCTGCCGATTAACACTGAAGCTTTCTTT. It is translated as CASSLTPLPINTEAFF.

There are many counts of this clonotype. The CDR3 loop reads CASRYRDRGNTEAFF. Written as DNA, the CDR3 is TGTGCCAGCAGGTACCGGGACAGGGGGAATACTGAAGCTTTCTTT. The chain couples TRBV12-3 or TRBV12-4 to TRBJ1-1, with TRBD1 matching over 11 bases. The CDR3 length is 15 residues. V gave up 6 bases and J gave up 5 bases; unmatched junction bases: 8.